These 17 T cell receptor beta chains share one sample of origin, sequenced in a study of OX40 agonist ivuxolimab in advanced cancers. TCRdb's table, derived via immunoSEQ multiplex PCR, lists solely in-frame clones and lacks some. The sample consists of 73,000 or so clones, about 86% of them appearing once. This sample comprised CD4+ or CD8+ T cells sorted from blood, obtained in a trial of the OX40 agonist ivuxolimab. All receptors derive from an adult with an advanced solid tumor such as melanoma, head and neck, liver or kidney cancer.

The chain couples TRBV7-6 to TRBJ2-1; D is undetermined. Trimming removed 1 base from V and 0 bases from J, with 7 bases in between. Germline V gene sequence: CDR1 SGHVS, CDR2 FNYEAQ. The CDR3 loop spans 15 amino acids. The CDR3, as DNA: TGTGCCAGCAGCTTAGACCGAAGCTCCTACAATGAGCAGTTCTTC. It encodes CASSLDRSSYNEQFF.

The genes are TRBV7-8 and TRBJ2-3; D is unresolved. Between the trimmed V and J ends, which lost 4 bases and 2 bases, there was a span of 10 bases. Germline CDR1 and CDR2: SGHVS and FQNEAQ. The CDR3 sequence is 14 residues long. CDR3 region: CASSSRANTDTQYF. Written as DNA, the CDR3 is TGTGCCAGCAGCTCCCGGGCCAACACAGATACGCAGTATTTT.

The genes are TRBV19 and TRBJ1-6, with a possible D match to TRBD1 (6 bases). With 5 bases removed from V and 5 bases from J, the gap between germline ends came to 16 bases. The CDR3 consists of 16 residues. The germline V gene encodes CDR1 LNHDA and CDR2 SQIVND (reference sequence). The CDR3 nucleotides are TGTGCCAGTAGTCCCCTGGCGGGGGCGAATAATTCACCCCTCCACTTT. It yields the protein CASSPLAGANNSPLHF.

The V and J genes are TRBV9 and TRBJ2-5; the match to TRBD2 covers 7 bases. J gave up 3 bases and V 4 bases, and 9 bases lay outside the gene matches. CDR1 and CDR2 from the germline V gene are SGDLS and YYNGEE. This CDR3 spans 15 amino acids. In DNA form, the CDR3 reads TGTGCCAGCAGCACCTCGGGCGGGAGAGAAGAGACCCAGTACTTC. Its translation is CASSTSGGREETQYF.

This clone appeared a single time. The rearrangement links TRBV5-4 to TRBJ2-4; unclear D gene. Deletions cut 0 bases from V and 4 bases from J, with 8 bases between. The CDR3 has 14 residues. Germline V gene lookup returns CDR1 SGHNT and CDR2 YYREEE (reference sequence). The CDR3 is CASSLGSSKNIQYF. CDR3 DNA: TGTGCCAGCAGCTTGGGTAGTAGTAAAAACATTCAGTACTTC.

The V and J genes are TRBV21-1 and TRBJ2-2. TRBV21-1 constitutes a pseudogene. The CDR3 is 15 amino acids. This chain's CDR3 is CASSKEEGNTGELFF. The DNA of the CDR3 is TGTGCCAGCAGCAAAGAGGAAGGGAACACCGGGGAGCTGTTTTTT.

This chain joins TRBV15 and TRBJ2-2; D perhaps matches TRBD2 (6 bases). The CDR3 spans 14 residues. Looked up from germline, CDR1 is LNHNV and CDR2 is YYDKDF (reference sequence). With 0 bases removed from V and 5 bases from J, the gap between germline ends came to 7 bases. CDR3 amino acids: CATSREGRTGELFF. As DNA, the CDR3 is TGTGCCACCAGCAGAGAGGGGAGGACCGGGGAGCTGTTTTTT.

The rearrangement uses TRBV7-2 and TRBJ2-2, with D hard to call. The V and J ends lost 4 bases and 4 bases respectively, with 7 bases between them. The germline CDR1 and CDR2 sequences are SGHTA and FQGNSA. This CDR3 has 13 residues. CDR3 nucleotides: TGTGCCAGCAGCTCCAGACCCACCGGGGAGCTGTTTTTT. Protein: CASSSRPTGELFF.

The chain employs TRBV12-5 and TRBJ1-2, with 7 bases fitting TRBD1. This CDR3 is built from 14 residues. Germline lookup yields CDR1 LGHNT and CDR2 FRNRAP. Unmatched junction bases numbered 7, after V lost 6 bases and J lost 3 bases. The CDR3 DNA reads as TGTGCTAGTGGACCCCCGGGACAGCACTATGGCTACACCTTC. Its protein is CASGPPGQHYGYTF.

The CDR3 DNA sequence: TGTGCCAGCAGAATTTCCTACGAGCAGTACTTC. Translated: CASRISYEQYF. The chain carries TRBV6-1 and TRBJ2-7; no reliable D call. Germline-derived CDR1 and CDR2 are MNHNS and SASEGT. The CDR3 totals 11 residues. Trimming removed 6 bases from V and 1 base from J, with 4 bases in between.

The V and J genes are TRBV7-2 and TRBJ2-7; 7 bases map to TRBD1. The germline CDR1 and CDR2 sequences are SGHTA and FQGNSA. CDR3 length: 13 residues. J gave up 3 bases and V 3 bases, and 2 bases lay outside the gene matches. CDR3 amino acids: CASSFTGVYEQYF. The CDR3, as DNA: TGTGCCAGCAGCTTTACAGGGGTCTACGAGCAGTACTTC.

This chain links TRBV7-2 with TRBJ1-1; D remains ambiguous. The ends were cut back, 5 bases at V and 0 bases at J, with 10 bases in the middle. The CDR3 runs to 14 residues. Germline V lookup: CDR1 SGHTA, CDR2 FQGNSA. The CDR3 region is CASSPWTVNTEAFF. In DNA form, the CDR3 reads TGTGCCAGCAGCCCCTGGACGGTGAACACTGAAGCTTTCTTT.

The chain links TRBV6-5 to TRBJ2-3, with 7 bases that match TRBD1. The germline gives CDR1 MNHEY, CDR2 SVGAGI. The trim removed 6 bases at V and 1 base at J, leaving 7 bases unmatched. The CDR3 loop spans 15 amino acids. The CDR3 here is CASRRGGRGTDTQYF. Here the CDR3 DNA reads TGTGCCAGCAGAAGAGGGGGCAGGGGCACAGATACGCAGTATTTT.

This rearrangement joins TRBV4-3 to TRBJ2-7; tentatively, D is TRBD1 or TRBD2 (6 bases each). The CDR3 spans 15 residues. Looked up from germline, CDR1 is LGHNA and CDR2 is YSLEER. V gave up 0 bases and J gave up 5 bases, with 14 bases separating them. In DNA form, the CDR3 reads TGCGCCAGCAGCCAAGAGTTTCCGGGGGCCAACGAGCAGTACTTC. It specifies CASSQEFPGANEQYF.

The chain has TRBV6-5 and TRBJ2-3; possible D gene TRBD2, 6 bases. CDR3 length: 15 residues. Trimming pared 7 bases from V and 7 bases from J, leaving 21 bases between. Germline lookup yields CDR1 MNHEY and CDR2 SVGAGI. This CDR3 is CASTPSRRGQNTQYF. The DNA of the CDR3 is TGTGCCAGCACCCCCTCGAGGCGGGGTCAAAATACGCAGTATTTT.

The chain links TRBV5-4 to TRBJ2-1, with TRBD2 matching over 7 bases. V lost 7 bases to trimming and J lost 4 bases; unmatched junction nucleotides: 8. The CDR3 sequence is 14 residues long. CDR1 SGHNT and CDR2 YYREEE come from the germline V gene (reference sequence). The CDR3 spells CASGPREVYNEQFF. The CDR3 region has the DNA TGTGCCAGCGGGCCCCGGGAGGTTTACAATGAGCAGTTCTTC.

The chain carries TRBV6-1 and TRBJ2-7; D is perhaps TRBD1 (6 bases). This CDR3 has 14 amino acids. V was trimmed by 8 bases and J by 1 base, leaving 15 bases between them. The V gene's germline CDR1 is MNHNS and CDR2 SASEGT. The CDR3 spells CASLIRGGSYEQYF. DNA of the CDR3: TGTGCCAGCCTGATCAGGGGTGGGTCCTACGAGCAGTACTTC.